Listed below are T cell receptor beta chains from one sample, sequenced in a study of blood T cells in healthy people across ages. MiXCR, run by TCRdb on the 5' RACE reads, gives a single entry per CDR3 protein. The sample shows 1.5 million to 2 million distinct CDR3 sequences, about 30% of them seen only once. The sample taken for sequencing was blood. These receptors originate from a woman between 25 and 40 years old in good health. The CDR3 runs from the conserved cysteine through the conserved F or W. D genes are given only for firm matches. Some rows mark clone size as missing; the rest say once, few, many or name a class of expanded clone.

len	abundance	j_gene	d_gene	v_gene	CDR3nt	CDR3aa
16	few	TRBJ2-7	NA	TRBV7-2	TGTGCCAGCAGCCCCAGCCTGGGAATAGCCACCTACGAGCAGTACTTC	CASSPSLGIATYEQYF
14	NA	TRBJ2-3	NA	TRBV29-1	TGCAGCGTTGCAACGGAGGGGGTAGGGGATACGCAGTATTTT	CSVATEGVGDTQYF
13	NA	TRBJ2-5	NA	TRBV6-1	TGTGCCAACCGGGGGACAGCCCAAGAGACCCAGTACTTC	CANRGTAQETQYF
16	NA	TRBJ2-5	NA	TRBV7-2	TGTGCCAGCAGCCCTTACGTCGGGGGTTGGGGAGAGACCCAGTACTTC	CASSPYVGGWGETQYF
13	NA	TRBJ2-7	NA	TRBV20-1	TGCAGTGCCAGCCGAGTGGGCCGCTACGAGCAGTACTTC	CSASRVGRYEQYF
14	NA	TRBJ2-4	NA	TRBV6-2/TRBV6-3	TGTGCCAGCAGTTATGCCAGGGAAGAAGGCATTCAGTACTTC	CASSYAREEGIQYF
15	few	TRBJ2-7	TRBD1	TRBV20-1	TGCAGTGCTAGACCCTCCCTCAGGGGGCTTAACGAGCAGTACTTC	CSARPSLRGLNEQYF
13	few	TRBJ2-7	NA	TRBV27	TGTGCCAGCAGTTTAGATCTCAGGGCCGAGCAGTACTTC	CASSLDLRAEQYF
14	few	TRBJ2-7	NA	TRBV7-9	TGTGCCAGCAGCATCCCGGGACGGGCGGGCGAGCAGTACTTC	CASSIPGRAGEQYF
18	NA	TRBJ2-3	NA	TRBV7-3	TGTGCCAGCAGCTTATACGTAGTCTCTGGGCTTAGCACAGATACGCAGTATTTT	CASSLYVVSGLSTDTQYF
16	few	TRBJ2-1	TRBD2	TRBV7-2	TGTGCCAGCAGCCCTCGTCTAGCGGGGACCTGCAATGAGCAGTTCTTC	CASSPRLAGTCNEQFF
14	NA	TRBJ1-5	NA	TRBV20-1	TGCAGTGCTAGTTTGGGTGATAGTTCTCAGCCCCAGCATTTT	CSASLGDSSQPQHF
15	NA	TRBJ2-3	NA	TRBV28	TGTGCCAGCAGTTTAACAGATTCAAACACAGATACGCAGTATTTT	CASSLTDSNTDTQYF
13	many	TRBJ2-4	NA	TRBV29-1	TGCAGCGTTGAATCCGGATCGAAAAACATTCAGTACTTC	CSVESGSKNIQYF
15	few	TRBJ1-5	NA	TRBV3-1	TGTGCCAGCAGCCAAGACAGCCCTTTTAATCAGCCCCAGCATTTT	CASSQDSPFNQPQHF
16	many	TRBJ2-7	NA	TRBV28	TGTGCCAGCAGTAGCCTGGGGGGTCTAAGCTCCTACGAGCAGTACTTC	CASSSLGGLSSYEQYF
14	few	TRBJ1-1	NA	TRBV2	TGTGCCAGCAGTGGCGAAGCGATGAACACTGAAGCTTTCTTT	CASSGEAMNTEAFF
16	NA	TRBJ2-3	TRBD2	TRBV4-1	TGCGCCAGCAGCCAAGAAGCGGGGGCCCAACCAGATACGCAGTATTTT	CASSQEAGAQPDTQYF
14	many	TRBJ2-5	NA	TRBV20-1	TGCAGTGCTACCACGGGGCCAGGGGAAGAGACCCAGTACTTC	CSATTGPGEETQYF
16	NA	TRBJ1-4	NA	TRBV12-3/TRBV12-4	TGTGCCAGCAGTTTAAGCCGGACAGTAGGGGAGGAAAAACTGTTTTTT	CASSLSRTVGEEKLFF
12	NA	TRBJ2-1	NA	TRBV27	TGTGCCAGCAGTTCCACAGCTCGTGAGCAGTTCTTC	CASSSTAREQFF
16	few	TRBJ2-2	TRBD2	TRBV29-1	TGCAGCGTTGGGAGGCTACTGCAGGGAGGGGCCGGGGAGCTGTTTTTT	CSVGRLLQGGAGELFF
17	NA	TRBJ2-5	TRBD2	TRBV28	TGTGCCAGCAGTCTCCCTGGGCTAGCGGGGGGCCAAGAGACCCGGTACTTC	CASSLPGLAGGQETRYF
15	NA	TRBJ2-2	NA	TRBV5-1	TGCGCCAGCAGCTTCCTCCAGGCCACCACCGGGGAGCTGTTTTTT	CASSFLQATTGELFF
15	many	TRBJ2-1	NA	TRBV28	TGTGCCACCGGACCGACGGGGGAAAATCGCGGTGAGCAGTTCTTC	CATGPTGENRGEQFF
15	many	TRBJ2-7	TRBD1	TRBV12-3/TRBV12-4	TGTGCCAGCAGTTTATTCGGGACAGGGGCCGGGGAGCAGTACTTC	CASSLFGTGAGEQYF
13	NA	TRBJ2-1	NA	TRBV4-3	TGCGCCAGCAGCCAAGCATTACTTTTCGAGCAGTTCTTC	CASSQALLFEQFF
14	few	TRBJ1-4	NA	TRBV9	TGTGCCAGCAGCGTAGGGCAAACTAATGAAAAACTGTTTTTT	CASSVGQTNEKLFF
13	NA	TRBJ1-2	NA	TRBV5-1	TGCGCCAGCAGGCCGGACGGATATGCTGGCCACACCTTC	CASRPDGYAGHTF
16	NA	TRBJ1-1	NA	TRBV7-2	TGTGCCAGCAGTGATAAGGGACACGCTCCCAGCACTGAAGCTTTCTTT	CASSDKGHAPSTEAFF
13	NA	TRBJ2-5	NA	TRBV7-2	TGTGCCAGCAGCCTTGGGGGGAGGGGGTCCCAGTACTTC	CASSLGGRGSQYF
15	many	TRBJ2-5	NA	TRBV5-1	TGCGCCAGCAGCCCGAACCCAGGGCCCGGAGAGACCCAGTACTTC	CASSPNPGPGETQYF